Following are 21 T cell receptor beta chains from one sample sequenced in a study of T cell repertoires and HLA-DP antigens. The repertoire was sequenced with immunoSEQ multiplex PCR; TCRdb's copy has only in-frame clones and lacks some. The sample includes approximately 110,000 clones, 92% seen only once; the top ten take more than 0.25%. No cognate antigen is known for these TCRs. Sequencing was done on a sample of CD4+ T cells from PBMCs. The receptors derive from a woman aged 18-29 years in good health and CMV-seronegative.

This clone was observed a single time. The chain carries TRBV5-1 and TRBJ1-1; D possibly corresponds to TRBD1 (6 bases). The CDR3 is 15 amino acids. Trimming shortened V by 3 bases and J by 4 bases, and 16 bases separated the two germline ends. Germline-derived CDR1 and CDR2 are SGHRS and YFSETQ. In nucleotides, the CDR3 is TGCGCCAGCAGCTCCTCTCAGGGGTTTGGCACTGAAGCTTTCTTT. This codes for CASSSSQGFGTEAFF.

This chain connects TRBV21-1 to TRBJ1-6. TRBV21-1 constitutes a pseudogene. The CDR3 sequence is 17 residues long. The CDR3 DNA follows: TGTGCCAGCAGATCAACGGGGAGCCCATTGGGTAATTCACCCCTCCACTTT. It yields the protein CASRSTGSPLGNSPLHF.

The V and J genes are TRBV28 and TRBJ2-5; D is perhaps TRBD1 (6 bases). Trimming removed 5 bases at V and 3 bases at J, with 22 bases between. The CDR3 length is 17 residues. CDR1 is MDHEN and CDR2 is SYDVKM in the germline V gene. Written as DNA, the CDR3 is TGTGCCAGCAGTACTCCCGCCATCCCCAGGGGAAAAGAGACCCAGTACTTC. It codes for CASSTPAIPRGKETQYF.

The chain employs TRBV19 and TRBJ2-7; 11 bases match TRBD1. Germline V gives CDR1 LNHDA, CDR2 SQIVND (reference sequence). The CDR3 length is 15 residues. J lost 3 bases, V lost 4 bases, and 5 bases had no gene match. CDR3 sequence (DNA): TGTGCCAGTAGTACCCAGGGACAGGGGGGCTACGAGCAGTACTTC. Its protein product is CASSTQGQGGYEQYF.

The chain couples TRBV6-1 to TRBJ2-5, with D unresolved. This CDR3 spans 16 amino acids. Germline V CDR1 and CDR2: MNHNS, SASEGT. Deletions cut 2 bases from V and 2 bases from J, with 15 bases between. The CDR3: CASSELRSRKQETQYF. DNA for the CDR3: TGTGCCAGCAGTGAACTCAGGTCCCGAAAACAAGAGACCCAGTACTTC.

This clone was seen a single time. The V call is TRBV18, the J call TRBJ1-1; the D is unclear. CDR1 is KGHSH and CDR2 is LQKENI in the germline V gene. There are 14 residues in the CDR3. The ends were cut back, 2 bases at V and 1 base at J, with 8 bases in the middle. As DNA, the CDR3 is TGTGCCAGCTCACCAGGTATCACGAACACTGAAGCTTTCTTT. As protein: CASSPGITNTEAFF.

This chain links TRBV9 with TRBJ2-5; TRBD1 or TRBD2 may be the D gene (5 bases each). Germline CDR1 SGDLS, CDR2 YYNGEE. This CDR3 has 15 amino acids. Deletions cut 0 bases from V and 1 base from J, with 10 bases between. The DNA for the CDR3 is TGTGCCAGCAGCGTAGAGGGACGGACCCAAGAGACCCAGTACTTC. It codes for CASSVEGRTQETQYF.

The chain employs TRBV7-3 and TRBJ1-1; the D gene is possibly TRBD1 (5 bases). Germline CDR1 is SGHTA and CDR2 is FQGTGA. Between the trimmed V and J ends, which lost 1 base and 11 bases, there was a span of 14 bases. This CDR3 has 13 residues. CDR3 nucleotide sequence: TGTGCCAGCAGCTTAAATGGTTGGGGCAGGGCTTTCTTT. Its translation is CASSLNGWGRAFF.

This clone was counted a single time. The J gene is TRBJ1-5, the V gene TRBV28; TRBD1 aligns across 9 bases. V lost 4 bases to trimming and J lost 7 bases; unmatched junction nucleotides: 11. The CDR3 runs to 16 residues. Per the germline V gene, CDR1 is MDHEN and CDR2 is SYDVKM. The CDR3 loop reads CASSSSGTGPRQPQHF. The CDR3, as DNA: TGTGCCAGCAGTTCATCCGGGACAGGGCCCCGCCAGCCCCAGCATTTT.

V usage is TRBV5-1 and J usage is TRBJ2-6; D gene unclear. The CDR3 sequence is 15 residues long. V was shortened by 2 bases and J by 1 base, with 7 bases between the two germline ends. Germline assignment: CDR1 SGHRS and CDR2 YFSETQ. CDR3 in amino acids: CASSLQISGANVLTF. For the CDR3, the DNA is TGCGCCAGCAGCTTACAAATATCTGGGGCCAACGTCCTGACTTTC. Complete variable domain (other parts from reference TRBV5-1 and TRBJ2-6): KAGVTQTPRYLIKTRGQQVTLSCSPISGHRSVSWYQQTPGQGLQFLFEYFSETQRNKGNFPGRFSGRQFSNSRSEMNVSTLELGDSALYLCASSLQISGANVLTFGAGSRLTVL.

The chain has TRBV6-1 and TRBJ2-3; the D gene is possibly TRBD1 (6 bases). Per germline, CDR1 MNHNS and CDR2 SASEGT. V lost 4 bases and J 5 bases, leaving 25 bases between the germline ends. The CDR3 is 18 residues long. The chain's CDR3 is CASSGRRGWGSLLDTQYF. The CDR3 nucleotides are TGTGCCAGCAGTGGAAGAAGGGGGTGGGGGTCGCTCCTAGATACGCAGTATTTT.

The gene calls are TRBV10-3 and TRBJ2-5, with D possibly TRBD2 on 6 matching bases. This CDR3 comprises 13 residues. Trimming stripped 7 bases from V and 2 bases from J, with 11 bases between. Germline V gives CDR1 ENHRY, CDR2 SYGVKD. The CDR3 bases are TGTGCCATCACCGGGAGCCCTCAAGAGACCCAGTACTTC. It translates to CAITGSPQETQYF.

The CDR3 sequence is CASSIARGLAGNTIYF. CDR3 nucleotide sequence: TGTGCCAGTAGTATAGCACGGGGTCTGGCTGGAAACACCATATATTTT. The chain links TRBV19 to TRBJ1-3; D uncertain. Germline lookup yields CDR1 LNHDA and CDR2 SQIVND (reference sequence). CDR3 size: 16 residues. Trimming took 1 base from V and 2 from J, leaving 12 bases between them.

The chain links TRBV19 to TRBJ2-3; D gene unclear. The CDR3 has 13 amino acids. V was shortened by 5 bases and J by 2 bases, with 8 bases between the two germline ends. Germline assignment: CDR1 LNHDA and CDR2 SQIVND (reference sequence). CDR3 sequence reads: CASSATHTDTQYF. CDR3 coding DNA: TGTGCCAGTAGTGCGACACACACAGATACGCAGTATTTT.

This chain joins TRBV25-1 and TRBJ2-7; 14 bases align to TRBD2. The germline V gene has CDR1 MGHDK and CDR2 SYGVNS. V shed 5 bases, J shed 5 bases, and the junction held 5 bases outside the gene matches. This CDR3 is 15 amino acids long. The CDR3, as DNA: TGTGCCAGCAGTAAAAGACTAGCGGGAGGGGACGAGCAGTACTTC. It codes for CASSKRLAGGDEQYF.

The chain carries TRBV29-1 and TRBJ2-3; 8 bases align to TRBD2. CDR1 and CDR2 from the germline V gene are SQVTM and ANQGSEA. The CDR3 has 15 residues. Trimming cost V 6 bases and J 4 bases; bases outside gene matches: 12. The CDR3 bases are TGCAGCGTCGGGATTAGCGGGACCGCCGCAGATACGCAGTATTTT. As protein: CSVGISGTAADTQYF.

The chain is built from TRBV6-1 and TRBJ2-1, with 11 bases matching TRBD2. The V gene end was trimmed by 6 bases and the J gene end by 3 bases; junction bases not matched to a gene: 4. The germline V gene encodes CDR1 MNHNS and CDR2 SASEGT. The CDR3 runs 15 residues. CDR3 DNA sequence: TGTGCCAGCAGCCCCGGGACTAGCGGCTACAATGAGCAGTTCTTC. This codes for CASSPGTSGYNEQFF.

The rearrangement uses TRBV29-1 and TRBJ2-5, with TRBD2 identical over 8 bases. The CDR3 contains 23 residues. V shed 4 bases and J 0 bases; nucleotides not matched to a gene: 31. Germline lookup yields CDR1 SQVTM and CDR2 ANQGSEA. The CDR3 region has the DNA TGCAGCGTTGGAATTTTTCTTGGTCCTCGGGAGGGCTTGACAAGGGGGAACCAAGAGACCCAGTACTTC. The encoded protein is CSVGIFLGPREGLTRGNQETQYF.

The chain joins TRBV7-2 to TRBJ1-1; 8 nucleotides line up with TRBD1. V gave up 2 bases and J gave up 7 bases; unmatched junction bases: 3. CDR1 and CDR2 (germline): SGHTA, FQGNSA. The CDR3 is made up of 13 amino acids. The CDR3 loop is CASSLSGQGEAFF. DNA for the CDR3: TGTGCCAGCAGCTTATCCGGACAGGGTGAAGCTTTCTTT. The full variable domain, its missing parts supplied by reference TRBV7-2 and TRBJ1-1, is GAGVSQSPSNKVTEKGKDVELRCDPISGHTALYWYRQSLGQGLEFLIYFQGNSAPDKSGLPSDRFSAERTGGSVSTLTIQRTQQEDSAVYLCASSLSGQGEAFFGQGTRLTVV.

To note about this clone: Other nucleotide sequences in the sample specify the same CDR3. The rearrangement uses TRBV6-5 and TRBJ1-1; D call uncertain. Germline V gene sequence: CDR1 MNHEY, CDR2 SVGAGI. The V end was cut by 0 bases, the J end by 3 bases, with 2 bases between. The CDR3 covers 12 residues. The CDR3: CASSYSDTEAFF. CDR3 in DNA: TGTGCCAGCAGTTACTCAGACACTGAAGCTTTCTTT.

V and J are TRBV11-1 and TRBJ2-5; TRBD2 might be the D (5 bases). The CDR3 length is 13 residues. Trimming removed 5 bases from V and 7 bases from J, with 14 bases in between. CDR1 is SGHAT, CDR2 FQDESV, per germline (reference sequence). This chain's CDR3 is CASSPRGKGTQYF. CDR3 coding DNA: TGTGCCAGCAGCCCTCGGGGAAAAGGGACCCAGTACTTC.